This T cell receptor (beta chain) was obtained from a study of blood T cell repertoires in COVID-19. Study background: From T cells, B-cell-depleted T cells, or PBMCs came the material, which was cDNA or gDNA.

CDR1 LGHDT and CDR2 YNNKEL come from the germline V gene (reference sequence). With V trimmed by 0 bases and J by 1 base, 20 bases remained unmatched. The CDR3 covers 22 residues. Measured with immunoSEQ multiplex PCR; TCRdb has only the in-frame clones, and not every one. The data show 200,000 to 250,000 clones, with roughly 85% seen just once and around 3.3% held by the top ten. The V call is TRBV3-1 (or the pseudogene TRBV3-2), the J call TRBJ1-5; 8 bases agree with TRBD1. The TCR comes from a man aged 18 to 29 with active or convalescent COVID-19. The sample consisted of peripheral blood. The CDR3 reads CASSQDRSRTGYSLNSNQPQHF. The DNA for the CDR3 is TGTGCCAGCAGCCAAGATCGGTCGAGGACAGGGTATTCCCTCAACAGCAATCAGCCCCAGCATTTT.